A selection of T cell receptor beta chains follows, all from one sample in a study of neoadjuvant nivolumab and ipilimumab in lung cancer. Some clones are missing from TCRdb's copy, which holds only in-frame ones; the method was immunoSEQ multiplex PCR. The data contain tens of thousands of clones, roughly 85% of them seen just once; the ten biggest clones take up 23%. This material consisted of peripheral blood, taken before neoadjuvant nivolumab, alone or with ipilimumab. These receptors were collected from an adult with non-small cell lung cancer. Both conserved end residues are part of each CDR3.

v_call: TRBV5-1
cdr3_aa: CASSLGGRVEKLFF

v_call: TRBV7-9
cdr3_aa: CASSFSKGLNPSNQPQHF

v_call: TRBV30
cdr3_aa: CAWTTKGGYQPQHF

v_call: TRBV7-2
cdr3_aa: CASSFIAGSGANVLTF

v_call: TRBV27
cdr3_aa: CASRWTGELFF

v_call: TRBV2
cdr3_aa: CASSGQPNTEAFF

v_call: TRBV7-7
cdr3_aa: CASSLAGLKETQYF

v_call: TRBV6-5
cdr3_aa: CASSYGGDRITEAFF

v_call: TRBV10-3
cdr3_aa: CAISEGTEAFF

v_call: TRBV14
cdr3_aa: CASSPEDRGREQYF

v_call: TRBV18
cdr3_aa: CASSIGGITNTEAFF

v_call: TRBV13
cdr3_aa: CASSLAADTQYF

v_call: TRBV4-1
cdr3_aa: CASSQELAGPYEQYF

v_call: TRBV28
cdr3_aa: CASSPSGGSREETQYF

v_call: TRBV6-5
cdr3_aa: CASSYGGSTEAFF

v_call: TRBV4-2
cdr3_aa: CASSQGTGVGNNEKLFF

v_call: TRBV7-3
cdr3_aa: CASRGHPATNEKLFF